The 28 T cell receptor beta chains reported below all come from one sample, sequenced in a study of T cell responses to AZD1222 COVID-19 vaccine. Profiled with immunoSEQ multiplex PCR; TCRdb holds only in-frame clones, not every one. The sample has fewer than 120,000 clones, about nine tenths seen once; the top ten hold approximately 2.7%. The sample consisted of peripheral blood, taken 28 days after the second AZD1222 dose. The receptors shown here come from an adult who received the AZD1222 COVID-19 vaccine.

The chain uses TRBV6-5 and TRBJ1-6, with D hard to call. V was cut by 4 bases and J by 8 bases, with 6 bases left in between. The length of the CDR3 is 12 residues. CDR1 and CDR2 (germline): MNHEY, SVGAGI. In DNA, the CDR3 is TGTGCCAGCAGTTTTGGGGATTCACCCCTCCACTTT. This translates into CASSFGDSPLHF.

The count of this clone is one. The V gene is TRBV2, the J gene TRBJ2-7; D remains ambiguous. This CDR3 has 13 residues. Germline CDR1 is SNHLY and CDR2 is FYNNEI. Trimming cost V 6 bases and J 1 base, with 10 bases left between them. The CDR3 sequence: CASRMGRSYEQYF. The CDR3 DNA follows: TGTGCCAGCAGGATGGGCAGATCCTACGAGCAGTACTTC.

The V gene is TRBV7-2, the J gene TRBJ1-2; no definite D call. The CDR3 sequence is 15 residues long. V lost 1 base, J lost 8 bases, and 17 bases lay in between. CDR1 is SGHTA and CDR2 is FQGNSA in the germline V gene. CDR3 protein: CASSLVQPGAKGYTF. The CDR3 DNA sequence: TGTGCCAGCAGCTTAGTTCAGCCAGGAGCCAAGGGCTACACCTTC.

The gene calls are TRBV12-3 or TRBV12-4 and TRBJ1-2; D uncertain. The CDR3 consists of 13 residues. V dropped 6 bases and J dropped 3 bases, with 11 bases sitting between them. The CDR3 DNA sequence: TGTGCCAGCAGCTTACAAGGGTACTATGGCTACACCTTC. It encodes CASSLQGYYGYTF.

The chain couples TRBV5-1 to TRBJ1-4, with D maybe TRBD1 (5 bases). CDR1 SGHRS and CDR2 YFSETQ come from the germline V gene. Trimming shortened V by 0 bases and J by 4 bases, and 10 bases separated the two germline ends. The CDR3 is 15 residues long. The CDR3 here is CASSLGGGDNEKLFF. Here the CDR3 DNA reads TGCGCCAGCAGCTTGGGTGGAGGGGATAATGAAAAACTGTTTTTT.

The genes are TRBV3-1 (or the pseudogene TRBV3-2) and TRBJ1-4; the D is unclear. CDR1 is LGHDT, CDR2 YNNKEL, per germline (reference sequence). CDR3 size: 14 residues. Trimming took off 3 bases at V and 8 bases at J, with 13 bases between the two ends. The CDR3 loop reads CASSHRTTGEKLFF. CDR3 bases: TGTGCCAGCAGCCATCGGACGACGGGGGAAAAACTGTTTTTT.

The chain joins TRBV7-8 to TRBJ1-1, with D unresolved. The V gene lost 5 bases and the J gene lost 1 base, with 14 bases spanning the gap. The CDR3 covers 15 residues. Germline CDR1 is SGHVS and CDR2 is FQNEAQ. As DNA, the CDR3 is TGTGCCAGCAGCCCAGAAAGGGCCAGGAACACTGAAGCTTTCTTT. Its protein is CASSPERARNTEAFF.

The chain combines TRBV18 with TRBJ2-2; TRBD2 matches at 10 bases. CDR1 KGHSH and CDR2 LQKENI come from the germline V gene. Trimming cost V 5 bases and J 5 bases; bases outside gene matches: 5. The CDR3 is 15 amino acids. The CDR3: CASSSGLALTGELFF. The CDR3 DNA is TGTGCCAGCTCATCGGGACTAGCGTTGACCGGGGAGCTGTTTTTT.

The chain recombines TRBV2 with TRBJ1-4; TRBD1 is a possible D gene (6 bases). Germline loops: CDR1 SNHLY, CDR2 FYNNEI. V lost 4 bases, J lost 5 bases, and 11 bases lay in between. CDR3 length: 14 amino acids. This CDR3 reads CASSGTRGNEKLFF. The CDR3 nucleotides read TGTGCCAGCAGTGGAACAAGGGGGAATGAAAAACTGTTTTTT.

The V and J genes are TRBV3-1 (or the pseudogene TRBV3-2) and TRBJ2-3, with 7 bases that match TRBD1. In germline, CDR1 is LGHDT, CDR2 YNNKEL (reference sequence). V dropped 0 bases and J dropped 0; count of bases not matched to a gene: 9. This CDR3 region has 18 residues. The CDR3 DNA is TGTGCCAGCAGCCAAGAGGATAAGGGGGCAAGAAGCACAGATACGCAGTATTTT. Its translation: CASSQEDKGARSTDTQYF.

This chain connects TRBV4-2 to TRBJ1-5, with D perhaps TRBD1 (5 bases). This CDR3 is 15 amino acids long. Germline lookup yields CDR1 LGHNA and CDR2 YNFKEQ. Deletions cut 5 bases from V and 4 bases from J, with 15 bases between. CDR3 residues: CASSTGRAKNQPQHF. The DNA for the CDR3 is TGTGCCAGCAGCACGGGCAGGGCCAAGAATCAGCCCCAGCATTTT.

V gene TRBV2 combines with J gene TRBJ1-4; 9 bases fit TRBD1. Germline V CDR1 and CDR2: SNHLY, FYNNEI. J lost 5 bases, V lost 8 bases, and 0 bases had no gene match. The CDR3 loop spans 12 amino acids. Here the CDR3 reads CASGTGNEKLFF. CDR3 in DNA: TGTGCCAGCGGGACAGGGAATGAAAAACTGTTTTTT.

The chain joins TRBV7-2 to TRBJ2-2; TRBD2 agrees at 13 bases. There are 17 residues in the CDR3. From germline, CDR1 is SGHTA and CDR2 FQGNSA. The V and J ends lost 3 bases and 0 bases, in that order; junction bases with no gene match: 1. The CDR3 here is CASSLGLAGPNTGELFF. Here the CDR3 DNA reads TGTGCCAGCAGCTTGGGACTAGCGGGGCCGAACACCGGGGAGCTGTTTTTT.

This chain uses TRBV5-4 with TRBJ2-7; 10 positions match TRBD1. Germline V gene data show CDR1 as SGHNT and CDR2 as YYREEE (reference sequence). Germline trimming cut 4 bases from V and 3 bases from J; bases unmatched to any gene: 4. The CDR3 is 14 amino acids. CDR3 loop: CASSTDRGLYEQYF. The CDR3 bases are TGTGCCAGCAGCACCGACAGGGGGCTCTACGAGCAGTACTTC.

This clone was counted once. The rearrangement joins TRBV5-6 to TRBJ2-3; the D is unclear. The CDR3 is 14 amino acids. V lost 2 bases and J 3 bases, leaving 10 bases between the germline ends. Germline V gives CDR1 SGHDT, CDR2 YYEEEE. The chain's CDR3 is CASSLAPMTDTQYF. The DNA for the CDR3 is TGTGCCAGCAGCTTAGCGCCTATGACAGATACGCAGTATTTT.

V and J are TRBV2 and TRBJ1-5; 7 nucleotides line up with TRBD1. Germline CDR1 reads SNHLY; CDR2 reads FYNNEI. J gave up 0 bases and V 8 bases, and 7 bases lay outside the gene matches. The CDR3 loop spans 15 amino acids. The DNA of the CDR3 is TGTGCCAGCGGGGACAGTGGGAATAGCAATCAGCCCCAGCATTTT. This sequence encodes CASGDSGNSNQPQHF.

The chain is built from TRBV11-2 and TRBJ2-1; 7 bases line up with TRBD2. The germline V gene encodes CDR1 SGHAT and CDR2 FQNNGV. The V segment lost 3 bases and the J segment 6 bases; nucleotides outside the gene matches: 2. The CDR3 totals 13 residues. The CDR3 coding sequence is TGTGCCAGCAGCTTCATAGCGGGCAATGAGCAGTTCTTC. It translates to CASSFIAGNEQFF.

The genes are TRBV19 and TRBJ2-1; possible D gene TRBD2, 6 bases. The germline V and J ends were trimmed by 3 bases and 8 bases, with 11 bases remaining between them. The CDR3 loop spans 13 amino acids. Germline CDR1 and CDR2: LNHDA and SQIVND (reference sequence). The CDR3: CASSISGEYEQFF. CDR3 bases: TGTGCCAGTAGTATTTCGGGAGAATATGAGCAGTTCTTC.

The V gene is TRBV12-5, the J gene TRBJ2-2; weak D call: TRBD1 (6 bases). Looked up from germline, CDR1 is LGHNT and CDR2 is FRNRAP. The CDR3 runs 16 residues. The V end was cut by 4 bases, the J end by 1 base, with 13 bases between. The CDR3 bases are TGTGCTAGTGGTTCTATAGGGACACGGAACACCGGGGAGCTGTTTTTT. Its protein product is CASGSIGTRNTGELFF.

This chain links TRBV28 with TRBJ2-7; 7 bases are shared with TRBD2. The CDR3 runs to 15 residues. V was pared by 8 bases and J by 3 bases, with 13 bases of the junction left unmatched. Germline V gives CDR1 MDHEN, CDR2 SYDVKM. CDR3 sequence reads: CASAQGAGLDYEQYF. In DNA form, the CDR3 reads TGTGCCAGCGCGCAAGGAGCGGGGTTAGACTACGAGCAGTACTTC.

The chain joins TRBV5-1 to TRBJ2-3; D ambiguous. In germline, CDR1 is SGHRS, CDR2 YFSETQ. V was pared by 1 base and J by 2 bases, with 8 bases between. CDR3 size: 14 residues. The CDR3 loop is CASSLFSPTDTQYF. As DNA, the CDR3 is TGCGCCAGCAGCTTGTTCAGTCCCACAGATACGCAGTATTTT.

The rearrangement joins TRBV27 to TRBJ1-2; 7 bases map to TRBD1. V trimming: 4 bases; J trimming: 4 bases; junction bases outside the gene matches: 9. Germline lookup yields CDR1 MNHEY and CDR2 SMNVEV (reference sequence). The CDR3 loop spans 15 amino acids. CDR3 loop: CASSSYKTGFYGYTF. The CDR3 DNA follows: TGTGCCAGCAGTTCCTACAAGACAGGGTTCTATGGCTACACCTTC.

The genes are TRBV3-1 (or the pseudogene TRBV3-2) and TRBJ2-2, with 7 bases that match TRBD1. The CDR3 loop spans 16 amino acids. V shed 1 base and J 4 bases; nucleotides not matched to a gene: 6. CDR1 and CDR2 from the germline V gene are LGHDT and YNNKEL (reference sequence). CDR3 nucleotide sequence: TGTGCCAGCAGCCAAGTTCACAGGGGTTGCACCGGGGAGCTGTTTTTT. Its translation: CASSQVHRGCTGELFF.

This chain joins TRBV6-5 and TRBJ2-1, with D tentatively TRBD2 (5 bases). This CDR3 contains 14 residues. Trimming removed 2 bases from V and 8 bases from J, with 13 bases in between. Germline V gene sequence: CDR1 MNHEY, CDR2 SVGAGI. For the CDR3, the DNA is TGTGCCAGCAGTTACGAGACTAAAGGACATGAGCAGTTCTTC. It encodes CASSYETKGHEQFF.

The rearrangement uses TRBV5-1 and TRBJ2-5, with 10 bases aligning to TRBD2. From germline, CDR1 is SGHRS and CDR2 YFSETQ. V shed 0 bases, J shed 2 bases, and the junction held 4 bases outside the gene matches. The CDR3 runs to 16 residues. The DNA of the CDR3 is TGCGCCAGCAGCTTGGCGGCTAGCGGGGGTCAAGAGACCCAGTACTTC. This encodes CASSLAASGGQETQYF.

J is TRBJ1-4 and V is TRBV25-1, with D unresolved. The CDR3 is 15 residues long. Trimming pared 7 bases from V and 2 bases from J, leaving 14 bases between. Germline CDR1 and CDR2: MGHDK and SYGVNS. CDR3 region: CASNPSTGTNEKLFF. In DNA, the CDR3 is TGTGCCAGCAATCCCAGCACGGGGACTAATGAAAAACTGTTTTTT.

The V gene is TRBV5-4, the J gene TRBJ1-2; D unclear. V dropped 7 bases and J dropped 4 bases, with 20 bases sitting between them. Germline-derived CDR1 and CDR2 are SGHNT and YYREEE (reference sequence). The CDR3 spans 15 residues. CDR3: CASSGPGMDSYGYTF. In DNA, the CDR3 is TGTGCCAGCTCGGGCCCGGGGATGGACTCCTATGGCTACACCTTC.

The chain employs TRBV6-5 and TRBJ2-3; possible D gene TRBD1, 8 bases. Germline V gene lookup returns CDR1 MNHEY and CDR2 SVGAGI. CDR3 length: 16 residues. Trimming took 2 bases from V and 2 from J, leaving 14 bases between them. The CDR3 loop is CASSYSGTGDTDTQYF. The CDR3 DNA reads as TGTGCCAGCAGTTACAGCGGGACAGGAGACACAGATACGCAGTATTTT.